The clone carrying this TCR beta chain was counted ten times or more. Per the germline V gene, CDR1 is SGHTA and CDR2 is FQGTGA. V was trimmed by 5 bases and J by 8 bases, leaving 16 bases between them. This CDR3 contains 14 residues. One entry per CDR3 protein, called by TCRdb with MiXCR from the RT-PCR reads. The table has about 230,000 distinct CDR3 sequences, 14% seen once. The data are from a study of patients and donors after allogeneic stem cell transplantation. Sequences were obtained from blood, either unsorted or a sorted T cell fraction (not recorded which). This sequence joins TRBV7-3 and TRBJ2-1; tentatively, D is TRBD1 or TRBD2 (5 bases each). The clonotype comes from a human donor who was either an allogeneic HSCT recipient or a stem cell or donor lymphocyte infusion donor (not recorded which). It is not recorded whose cells these are; they may come from a transplant donor. The CDR3 loop reads CASSPQPGTDEQFF. CDR3 sequence (DNA): TGTGCCAGCAGCCCTCAACCCGGGACGGATGAGCAGTTCTTC.